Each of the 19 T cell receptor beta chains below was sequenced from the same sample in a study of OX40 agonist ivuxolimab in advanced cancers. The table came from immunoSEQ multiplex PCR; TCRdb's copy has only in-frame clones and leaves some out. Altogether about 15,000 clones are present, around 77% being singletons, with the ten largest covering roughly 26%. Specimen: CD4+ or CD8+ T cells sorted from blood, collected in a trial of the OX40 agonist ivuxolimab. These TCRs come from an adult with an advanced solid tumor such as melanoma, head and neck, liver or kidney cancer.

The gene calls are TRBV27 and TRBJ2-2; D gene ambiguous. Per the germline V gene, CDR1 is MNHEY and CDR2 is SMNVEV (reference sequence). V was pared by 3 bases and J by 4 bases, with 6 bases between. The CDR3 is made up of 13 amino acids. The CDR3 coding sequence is TGTGCCAGCAGTTTCGGTGGCACCGGGGAGCTGTTTTTT. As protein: CASSFGGTGELFF.

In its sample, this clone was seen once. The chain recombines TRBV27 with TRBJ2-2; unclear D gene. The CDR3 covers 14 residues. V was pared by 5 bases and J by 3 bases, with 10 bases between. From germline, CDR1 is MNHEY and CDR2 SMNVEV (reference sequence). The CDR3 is CASSPNLDTGELFF. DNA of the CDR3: TGTGCCAGCAGTCCCAATCTGGACACCGGGGAGCTGTTTTTT.

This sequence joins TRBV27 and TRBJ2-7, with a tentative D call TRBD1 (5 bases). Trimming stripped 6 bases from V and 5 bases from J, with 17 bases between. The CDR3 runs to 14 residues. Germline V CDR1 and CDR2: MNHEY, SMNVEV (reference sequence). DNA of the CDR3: TGTGCCAGCAGGAATAGAGGCAGGGTCCACGAGCAGTACTTC. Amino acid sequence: CASRNRGRVHEQYF.

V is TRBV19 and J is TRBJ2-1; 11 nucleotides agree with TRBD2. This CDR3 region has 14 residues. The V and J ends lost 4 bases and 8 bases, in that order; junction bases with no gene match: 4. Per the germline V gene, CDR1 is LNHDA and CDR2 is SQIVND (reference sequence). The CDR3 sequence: CASSTLAGGDEQFF. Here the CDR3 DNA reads TGTGCCAGTAGTACCCTAGCGGGGGGCGATGAGCAGTTCTTC.

The CDR3 sequence: CAMRYQPQHF. CDR3 DNA: TGTGCCATGAGGTATCAGCCCCAGCATTTT. J is TRBJ1-5 and V is TRBV19, with D unresolved. V gave up 10 bases and J gave up 5 bases, with 6 bases separating them. This CDR3 contains 10 residues. From germline, CDR1 is LNHDA and CDR2 SQIVND (reference sequence).

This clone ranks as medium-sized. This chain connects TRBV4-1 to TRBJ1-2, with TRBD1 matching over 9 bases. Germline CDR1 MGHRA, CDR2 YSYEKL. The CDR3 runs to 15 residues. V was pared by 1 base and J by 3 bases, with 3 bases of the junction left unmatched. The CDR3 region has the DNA TGCGCCAGCAGCCAAGGGACAGGGGAGGACTATGGCTACACCTTC. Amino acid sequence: CASSQGTGEDYGYTF.

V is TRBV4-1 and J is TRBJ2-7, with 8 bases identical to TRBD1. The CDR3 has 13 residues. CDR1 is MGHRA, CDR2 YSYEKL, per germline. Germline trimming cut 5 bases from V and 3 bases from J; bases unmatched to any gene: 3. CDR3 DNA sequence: TGCGCCAGCAGCACTGGACAGGGCTACGAGCAGTACTTC. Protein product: CASSTGQGYEQYF.

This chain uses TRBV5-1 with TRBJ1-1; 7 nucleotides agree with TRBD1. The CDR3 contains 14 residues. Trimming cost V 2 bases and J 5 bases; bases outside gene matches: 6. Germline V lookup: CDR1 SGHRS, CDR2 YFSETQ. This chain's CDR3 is CASSFTGARTEAFF. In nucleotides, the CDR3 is TGCGCCAGCAGCTTCACAGGGGCGAGGACTGAAGCTTTCTTT.

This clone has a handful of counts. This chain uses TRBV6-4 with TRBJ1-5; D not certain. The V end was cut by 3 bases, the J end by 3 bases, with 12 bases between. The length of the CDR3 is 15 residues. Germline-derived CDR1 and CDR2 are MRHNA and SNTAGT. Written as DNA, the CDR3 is TGTGCCAGCAGTGAGCATATCGGAACCAATCAGCCCCAGCATTTT. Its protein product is CASSEHIGTNQPQHF.

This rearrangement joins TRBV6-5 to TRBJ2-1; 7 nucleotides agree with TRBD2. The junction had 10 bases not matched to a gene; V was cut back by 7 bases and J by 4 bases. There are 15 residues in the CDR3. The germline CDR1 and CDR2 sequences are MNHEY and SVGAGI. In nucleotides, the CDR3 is TGTGCCAGCATTCGACTAGCTCCCCCTTACAATGAGCAGTTCTTC. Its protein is CASIRLAPPYNEQFF.

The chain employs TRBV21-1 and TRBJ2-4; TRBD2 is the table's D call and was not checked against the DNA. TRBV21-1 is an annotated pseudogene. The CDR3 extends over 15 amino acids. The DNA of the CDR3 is TGTGCCAGCGGCCTAGGGGCGGGAGTCGAAAACATTCAGTACTTC. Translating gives CASGLGAGVENIQYF.

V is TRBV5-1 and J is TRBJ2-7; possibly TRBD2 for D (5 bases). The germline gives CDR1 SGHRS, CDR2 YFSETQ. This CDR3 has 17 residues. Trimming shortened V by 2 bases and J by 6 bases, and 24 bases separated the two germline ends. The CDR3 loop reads CASSFLDTRTRGSEQYF. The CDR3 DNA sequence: TGCGCCAGCAGCTTTCTGGATACCCGGACCCGAGGGAGCGAGCAGTACTTC.

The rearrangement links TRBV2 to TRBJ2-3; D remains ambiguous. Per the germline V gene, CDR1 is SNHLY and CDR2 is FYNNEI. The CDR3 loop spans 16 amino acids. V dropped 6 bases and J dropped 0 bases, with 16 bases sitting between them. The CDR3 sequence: CASRPGYLPSTDTQYF. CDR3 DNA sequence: TGTGCCAGCAGGCCAGGATACCTCCCCAGCACAGATACGCAGTATTTT.

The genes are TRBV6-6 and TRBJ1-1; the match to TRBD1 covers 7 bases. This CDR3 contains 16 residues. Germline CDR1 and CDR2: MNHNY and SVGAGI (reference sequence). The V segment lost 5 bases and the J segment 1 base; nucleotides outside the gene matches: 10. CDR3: CASSNARDRPNTEAFF. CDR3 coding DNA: TGTGCCAGCAGTAACGCAAGGGACAGACCGAACACTGAAGCTTTCTTT.

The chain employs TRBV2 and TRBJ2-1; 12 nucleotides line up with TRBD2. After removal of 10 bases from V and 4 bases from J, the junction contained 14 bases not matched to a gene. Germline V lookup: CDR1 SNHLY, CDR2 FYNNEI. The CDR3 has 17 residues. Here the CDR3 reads CAILSPPTSGGYNEQFF. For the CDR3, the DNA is TGTGCCATCCTCTCCCCTCCAACTAGCGGGGGGTACAATGAGCAGTTCTTC.

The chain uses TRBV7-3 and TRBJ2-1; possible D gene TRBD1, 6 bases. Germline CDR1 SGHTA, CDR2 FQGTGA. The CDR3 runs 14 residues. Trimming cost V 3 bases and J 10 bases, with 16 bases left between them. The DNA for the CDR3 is TGTGCCAGCAGCTTGGGATACACCGGGACAGAGCAGTTCTTC. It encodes CASSLGYTGTEQFF.

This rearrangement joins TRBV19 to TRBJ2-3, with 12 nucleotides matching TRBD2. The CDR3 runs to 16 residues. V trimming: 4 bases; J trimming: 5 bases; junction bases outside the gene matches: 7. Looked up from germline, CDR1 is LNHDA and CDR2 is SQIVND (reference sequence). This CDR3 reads CASSTLAGGPVDTQYF. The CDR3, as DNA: TGTGCCAGTAGTACCCTAGCGGGAGGGCCGGTAGATACGCAGTATTTT.

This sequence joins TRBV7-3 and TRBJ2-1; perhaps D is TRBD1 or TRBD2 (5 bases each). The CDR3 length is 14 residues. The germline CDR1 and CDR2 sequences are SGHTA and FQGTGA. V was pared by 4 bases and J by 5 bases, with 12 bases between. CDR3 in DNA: TGTGCCAGCAGCTCCTTCGGGGCAGACAATGAGCAGTTCTTC. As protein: CASSSFGADNEQFF.

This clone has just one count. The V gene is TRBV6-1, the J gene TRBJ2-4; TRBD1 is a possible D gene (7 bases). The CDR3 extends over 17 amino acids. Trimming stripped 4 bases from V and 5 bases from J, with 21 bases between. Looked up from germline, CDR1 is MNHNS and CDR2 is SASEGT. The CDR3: CASSARQGRGSQNIQYF. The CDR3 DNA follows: TGTGCCAGCAGTGCTCGACAGGGCCGGGGGAGCCAAAACATTCAGTACTTC.